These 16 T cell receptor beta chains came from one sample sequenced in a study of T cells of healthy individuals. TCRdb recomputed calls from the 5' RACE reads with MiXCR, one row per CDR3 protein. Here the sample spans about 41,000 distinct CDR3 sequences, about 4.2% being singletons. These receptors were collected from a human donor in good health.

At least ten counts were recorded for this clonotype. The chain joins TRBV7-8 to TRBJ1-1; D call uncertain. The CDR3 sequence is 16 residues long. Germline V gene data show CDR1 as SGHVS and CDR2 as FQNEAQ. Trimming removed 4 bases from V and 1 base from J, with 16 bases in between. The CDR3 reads CASSYREARPNTEAFF. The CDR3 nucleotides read TGTGCCAGCAGCTATCGGGAGGCCAGACCGAACACTGAAGCTTTCTTT.

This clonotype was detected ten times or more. CDR3 residues: CATQQGNTEAFF. CDR3 nucleotide sequence: TGTGCCACCCAACAGGGGAACACTGAAGCTTTCTTT. This chain joins TRBV24-1 and TRBJ1-1, with D possibly matching TRBD1 (6 bases). In germline, CDR1 is KGHDR, CDR2 SFDVKD. V was cut by 9 bases and J by 1 base, with 8 bases left in between. The CDR3 is made up of 12 amino acids.

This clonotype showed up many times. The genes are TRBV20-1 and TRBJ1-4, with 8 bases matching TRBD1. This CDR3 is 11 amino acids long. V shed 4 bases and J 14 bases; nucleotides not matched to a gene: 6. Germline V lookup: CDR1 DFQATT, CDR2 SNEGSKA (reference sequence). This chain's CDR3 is CSATGGASLFF. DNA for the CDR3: TGCAGTGCTACAGGGGGCGCATCTCTGTTTTTT.

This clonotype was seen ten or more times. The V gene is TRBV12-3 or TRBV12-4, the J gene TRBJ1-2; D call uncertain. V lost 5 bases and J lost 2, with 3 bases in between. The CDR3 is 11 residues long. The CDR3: CASSRNYGYTF. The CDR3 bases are TGTGCCAGCAGTCGAAACTATGGCTACACCTTC.

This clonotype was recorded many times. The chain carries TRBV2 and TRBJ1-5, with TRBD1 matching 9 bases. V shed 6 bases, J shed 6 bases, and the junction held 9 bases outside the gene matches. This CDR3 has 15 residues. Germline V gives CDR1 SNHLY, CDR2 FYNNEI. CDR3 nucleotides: TGTGCCAGCAGCGGACAGGGGACGACCGGTCAGCCCCAGCATTTT. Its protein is CASSGQGTTGQPQHF.

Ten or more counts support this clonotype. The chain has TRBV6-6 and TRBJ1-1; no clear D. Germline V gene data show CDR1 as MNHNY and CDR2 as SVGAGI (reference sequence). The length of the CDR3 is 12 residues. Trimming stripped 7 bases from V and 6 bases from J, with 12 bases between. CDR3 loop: CASNPSLSEAFF. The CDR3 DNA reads TGTGCCAGCAACCCGTCCCTTTCTGAAGCTTTCTTT.

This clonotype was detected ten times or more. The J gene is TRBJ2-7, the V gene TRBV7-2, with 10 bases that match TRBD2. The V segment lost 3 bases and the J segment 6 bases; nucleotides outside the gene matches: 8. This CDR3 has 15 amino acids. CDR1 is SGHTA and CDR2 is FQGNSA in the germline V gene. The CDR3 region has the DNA TGTGCCAGCAGCTTCTTGGGGCTAGCGGGAGCCGAGCAGTACTTC. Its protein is CASSFLGLAGAEQYF.

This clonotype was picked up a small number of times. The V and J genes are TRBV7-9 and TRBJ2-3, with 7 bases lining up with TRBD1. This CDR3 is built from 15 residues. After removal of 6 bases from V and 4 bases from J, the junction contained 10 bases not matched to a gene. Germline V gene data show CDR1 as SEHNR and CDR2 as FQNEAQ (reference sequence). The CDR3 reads CASRLDRAGADTQYF. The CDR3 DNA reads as TGTGCCAGCAGACTCGACAGGGCTGGGGCAGATACGCAGTATTTT. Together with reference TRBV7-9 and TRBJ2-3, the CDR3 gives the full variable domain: DTGVSQNPRHKITKRGQNVTFRCDPISEHNRLYWYRQTLGQGPEFLTYFQNEAQLEKSRLLSDRFSAERPKGSFSTLEIQRTEQGDSAMYLCASRLDRAGADTQYFGPGTRLTVL.

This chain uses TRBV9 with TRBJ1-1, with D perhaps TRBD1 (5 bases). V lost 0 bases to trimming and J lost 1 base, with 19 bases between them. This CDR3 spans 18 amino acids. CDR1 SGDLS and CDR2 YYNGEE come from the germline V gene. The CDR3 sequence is CASSVGGSGGSGNTEAFF. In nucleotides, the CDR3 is TGTGCCAGCAGCGTAGGGGGCTCGGGGGGGTCCGGGAACACTGAAGCTTTCTTT.

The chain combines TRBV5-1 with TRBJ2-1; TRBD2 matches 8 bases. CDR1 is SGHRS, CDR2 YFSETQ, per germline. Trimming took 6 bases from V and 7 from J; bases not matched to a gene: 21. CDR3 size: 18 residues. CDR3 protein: CASKMRLVGLEIVNEQFF. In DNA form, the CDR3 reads TGCGCCAGCAAAATGCGTTTGGTGGGACTAGAAATAGTGAATGAGCAGTTCTTC.

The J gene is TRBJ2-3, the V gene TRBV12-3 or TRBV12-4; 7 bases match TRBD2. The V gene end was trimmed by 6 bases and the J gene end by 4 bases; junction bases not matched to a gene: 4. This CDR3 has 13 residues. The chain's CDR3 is CASRGGTADTQYF. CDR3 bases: TGTGCCAGCAGGGGGGGGACCGCAGATACGCAGTATTTT.

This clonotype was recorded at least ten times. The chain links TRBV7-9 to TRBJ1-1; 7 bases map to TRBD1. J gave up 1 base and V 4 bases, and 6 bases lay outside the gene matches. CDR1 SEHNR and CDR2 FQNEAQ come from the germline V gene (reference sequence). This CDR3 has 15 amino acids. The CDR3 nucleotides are TGTGCCAGCAGCTCCGGGACAGCGACGAACACTGAAGCTTTCTTT. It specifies CASSSGTATNTEAFF.

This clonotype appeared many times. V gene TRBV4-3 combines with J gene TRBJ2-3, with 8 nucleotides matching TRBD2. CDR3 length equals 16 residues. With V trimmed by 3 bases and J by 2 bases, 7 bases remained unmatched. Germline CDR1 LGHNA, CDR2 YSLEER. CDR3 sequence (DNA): TGCGCCAGCAGCCACAGAACTAGCGGACTCACAGATACGCAGTATTTT. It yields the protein CASSHRTSGLTDTQYF.

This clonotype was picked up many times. This CDR3 is CASSTTPGGPYEQYF. The CDR3, as DNA: TGTGCCAGCTCGACAACTCCAGGGGGACCCTACGAGCAGTACTTC. The V and J genes are TRBV3-1 and TRBJ2-7; 7 bases line up with TRBD1. Per germline, CDR1 LGHDT and CDR2 YNNKEL (reference sequence). V shed 8 bases, J shed 2 bases, and the junction held 12 bases outside the gene matches. The CDR3 contains 15 residues.

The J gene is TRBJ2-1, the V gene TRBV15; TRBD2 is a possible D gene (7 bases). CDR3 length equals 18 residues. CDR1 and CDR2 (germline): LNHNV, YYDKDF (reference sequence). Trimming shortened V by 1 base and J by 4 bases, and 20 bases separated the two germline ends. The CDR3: CATSRVGGRAPKYNEQFF. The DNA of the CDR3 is TGTGCCACCAGCAGAGTAGGGGGGAGGGCGCCAAAGTACAATGAGCAGTTCTTC.

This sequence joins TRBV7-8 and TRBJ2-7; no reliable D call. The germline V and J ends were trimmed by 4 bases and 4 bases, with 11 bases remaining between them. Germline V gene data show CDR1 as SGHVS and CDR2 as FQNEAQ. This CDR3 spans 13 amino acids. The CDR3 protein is CASSYAQEYEQYF. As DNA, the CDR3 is TGTGCCAGCAGCTACGCTCAGGAATACGAGCAGTACTTC.